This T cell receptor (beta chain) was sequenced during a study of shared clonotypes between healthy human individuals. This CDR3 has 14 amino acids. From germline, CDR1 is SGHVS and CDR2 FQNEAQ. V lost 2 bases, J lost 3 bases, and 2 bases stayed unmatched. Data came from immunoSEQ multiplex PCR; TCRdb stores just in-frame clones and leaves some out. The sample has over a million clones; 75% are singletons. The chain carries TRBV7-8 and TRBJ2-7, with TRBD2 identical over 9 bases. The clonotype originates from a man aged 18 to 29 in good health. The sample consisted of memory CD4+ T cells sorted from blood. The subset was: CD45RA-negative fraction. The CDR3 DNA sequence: TGTGCCAGCAGCTTATCTAGCGGGATCTACGAGCAGTACTTC. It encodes CASSLSSGIYEQYF.